This section outlines one TCR beta chain sequence together with its context. Its antigen is currently not known. No much larger clonotype is one base removed from it; base qualities were not supplied. The CDR3 sequence holds 16 residues, the cysteine and phenylalanine included. CDR3 DNA is the only sequence kept; it has 48 bases, read in frame from the first base. Germline trimming amounts to 4 bases on V and 4 bases on J, with 5 as the count of junction bases outside the gene matches. CDR1 and CDR2 (MNHEY, SMNVEV) derive from the germline V gene (reference sequence). The sample originates from a study of blood T cell repertoires in COVID-19 (TCRdb year 2020). Study-wide context: Collaborator samples came from the United States, Italy and Spain and covered acute and convalescent phases of COVID-19. The prospective study material was composed of cDNA or gDNA derived from T cells, B-cell-depleted T cells, or PBMCs. Deeply sampled blood TCRbeta repertoires from subjects exposed to, actively infected with, or recovered from COVID-19 were included in the dataset. The repertoires were made available in a free public database intended to serve as a resource for research on the immune response to SARS-CoV-2. The samples were drawn from two sources: the first 160 participants of the ongoing ImmuneRACE study, and about 1,300 subjects contributed by 6 global collaborators. Sample metadata almost always included a de-identified subject ID, COVID-19 status, age in years and sex. Where HLA class I and class II types were available, the types were taken from metadata supplied by the sample provider, not from assay-based typing. What the research found in general, with its limitations: The quantity of clinical and demographic metadata differed by source and by participant and was supplied without curation.

Whole blood was collected in K2EDTA tubes by collaborating institutions according to the institutions' own protocols. Collaborator samples were shipped for TCRbeta analysis as frozen whole blood, isolated PBMCs, or DNA extracted from either sample type. TCRbeta CDR3 regions were amplified from genomic DNA using the immunoSEQ Assay, a bias-controlled multiplex PCR. In the source study's methods: The number of nucleated cells in each sample was estimated by amplification of reference gene primers within the assay. To quantify the absolute abundance of each unique TCRbeta CDR3 rearrangement, sequence reads were collapsed and filtered. For each sample, productive Simpson clonality was calculated as the square root of Simpson's diversity index over productive rearrangements. The table was pulled from immuneACCESS by TCRdb, which kept in-frame rearrangements only. Such tables lose some clones; where checked, under half of the loss comes from unresolved V genes, and the rest has no known cause. Clone size and V and J calls were adopted from that table, with D and trimming inferred from the DNA. The sample data list nearly 250,000 clones, and approximately 84% of these were observed just once. The biggest ten clones account for under 2% of the sample.

Sequencing was done on a sample of peripheral blood. The chain links TRBV27 with TRBJ2-1; 12 bases in the middle match TRBD2. The TCR originated in a woman aged 80 or older with acute or convalescent COVID-19. The nucleotides are TGTGCCAGCAGTTCCTCCCTAGCGGGGGGGTACAATGAGCAGTTCTTC. Translated, this is CASSSSLAGGYNEQFF.